This T cell receptor beta chain is from a study of blood T cells in healthy people across ages (dated by TCRdb to 2013 to 2016). Background for the entire study: In model experiments, template switching captured about one uniquely barcoded TCR beta cDNA molecule for every two T cells. Four age groups were formed from the donors: young (average 16 years), middle-aged (approximately 40), aged (roughly 56) and long-lived (about 80). Age-related changes in TCR beta repertoire diversity were measured in the study by deep sequencing normalized with unique cDNA molecular identifiers. To avoid experimental bias, donors of different ages were distributed randomly across sequencing lanes. Two additional independent replicas of 1 million unique cDNA reads from the same blood draw were analyzed for two donors (one aged 18 to 30 and one aged 80 or older). Study-level results and caveats: Because profiling used bulk unsorted PBMCs, naive and antigen-experienced compartments could not be compared conclusively. The percentage of naive T cells measured by flow cytometry correlated strongly with observed TCR beta diversity. As age increased, observed TCR beta diversity per million T cells dropped in a roughly linear way, and a significant reduction was already evident by age approximately 40. Estimates of total diversity based on one million sequenced T cells were regarded as lower bounds and as underestimates. The CMV infection status of donors was not known, potentially confounding age-related changes in expanded clonotypes. Compared with the aged group, the long-lived group had more naive CD4+ T cells, fewer expanded clones and increased TCR diversity, suggesting age selection.

The library was generated by 5' RACE. The listed sequencing device is Illumina HiSeq 2500. A second PCR of about 6 to 11 cycles was run with a J-beta primer mix and a sample-barcoded 5' primer. A unique molecular identifier was introduced onto each TCR beta cDNA molecule by a template-switch 5' adaptor carrying 12 random nucleotides. Each sample yielded at least 3 million CDR3-containing paired-end reads. The Mint cDNA synthesis kit, primed by a TRBC-specific oligonucleotide, was used to synthesize first-strand cDNA from all RNA. Following uracil-DNA glycosylase treatment, all cDNA underwent a first 18-cycle PCR with the universal primers M1SS and BC2_uni_R. In the authors' own workflow: Each sample was normalized by randomly selecting 1 million high-quality reads, each carrying a distinct molecular identifier. Instead of being binned into consensus sequences, reads with shared molecular identifiers were discarded. MiTCR, with a Q25 quality threshold and the strictest error-elimination algorithm, was used for CDR3 identification, clonotype clustering and error correction. A nonparametric unseen species model with Euler transformation was used to estimate lower-bound total TCR beta diversity. TCRdb reworked the public reads: Q25 trimming with fastp, MiXCR clone assembly, productive beta chains retained. Every CDR3 protein is listed once, alongside the most common genes and DNA of its rows. V and J calls and clone size were set by TCRdb, not the authors. This sample comprises over 600,000 distinct CDR3 sequences, 40% to 45% of them detected only once. The ten largest account for about 32% of the sample.

This clonotype has at least ten counts. Its recognized antigen is unknown. Base qualities are not recorded, but no much larger clone differs from it by a single base. Donors were 39 systemically healthy Caucasian individuals from Russia aged 6 to 90 years. Each donor gave 9 to 10 milliliters of peripheral blood, collected into EDTA-treated Vacutainer tubes. Ficoll-Paque density-gradient centrifugation was used to isolate PBMCs, with at least 7 million per sample. Trizol reagent was used to extract total RNA from the PBMCs, yielding at least 6 micrograms per sample. For every donor, flow cytometry on a PBMC aliquot measured the percentage of naive CD45RAhigh/CD27high T cells. The CDR3 goes from the cysteine to the phenylalanine over 11 residues. Only CDR3 DNA is held: 33 bases, read in frame from base 1. Trimming costs V 5 bases and J 5 bases, and their ends lie 9 bases apart. According to the germline V gene, CDR1 reads SQVTM and CDR2 reads ANQGSEA.

The chain was built from TRBV29-1 and TRBJ2-5; D gene: possibly TRBD2, on 5 matching bases. The sequenced material came from blood. The clonotype was recovered from a man aged 80 or over in good health. The sequenced DNA: TGCAGCGTTACGGGGTTGGAGACCCAGTACTTC. Its protein is CSVTGLETQYF. Here the CDR3 is joined to the reference TRBV29-1 and TRBJ2-5 genes, and the full variable domain is: SAVISQKPSRDICQRGTSLTIQCQVDSQVTMMFWYRQQPGQSLTLIATANQGSEATYESGFVIDKFPISRPNLTFSTLTVSNMSPEDSSIYLCSVTGLETQYFGPGTRLLVL.